These 23 T cell receptor beta chains share one sample of origin, sequenced in a study of CXCR3-negative and CXCR3-positive naive CD8 T cells. These receptors' antigens are unknown. UMI-labeled 5' RACE yielded the TRB cDNA libraries. TCRdb re-called the 5' RACE reads and gives one entry per CDR3 protein, without DNA. Recorded for this sample: about 150,000 distinct CDR3 sequences. Overall study results and limits: The TRB CDR3s that CXCR3-positive naive cells carried were more hydrophobic than those of CXCR3-negative naive cells.

The specimen was naive CXCR3+ CD8+ T cells from blood. Specified subset: CD45RO-CCR7+CD27+CD95- naive CD8+ T cells expressing CXCR3 (TNR3+). The receptors stem from a human donor in good health. Some clones in this sample may be carry-over from other donors' samples.

V is TRBV4-3 and J is TRBJ2-1; the D gene TCRdb calls, TRBD1, cannot be checked with no DNA. This CDR3 has 15 amino acids. Germline CDR1 reads LGHNA; CDR2 reads YSLEER. CDR3 residues: CASSQDGTSPQEQFF.

The gene calls are TRBV6-2 or TRBV6-3 and TRBJ2-3; TCRdb's D call of TRBD2 is untestable without DNA. The CDR3 contains 15 residues. Germline CDR1 and CDR2: MNHEY and SVGEGT. The chain's CDR3 is CASTKNYGGTDTQYF.

The rearrangement links TRBV6-5 to TRBJ2-2. This CDR3 is 16 amino acids long. Germline V gives CDR1 MNHEY, CDR2 SVGAGI. CDR3 region: CASSPHFDGYTGELFF.

This rearrangement joins TRBV5-1 to TRBJ2-2. The CDR3 is 12 amino acids. Germline loops: CDR1 SGHRS, CDR2 YFSETQ. This CDR3 is CASSTDTGELFF.

This chain uses TRBV25-1 with TRBJ2-3; TCRdb returns TRBD2, unconfirmable since there is no DNA. The length of the CDR3 is 15 residues. Per the germline V gene, CDR1 is MGHDK and CDR2 is SYGVNS. CDR3 sequence reads: CASSYGLALTDTQYF.

The rearrangement links TRBV5-6 to TRBJ2-7; TCRdb's D gene call, TRBD2, goes unchecked for lack of DNA. CDR3 length equals 15 residues. CDR1 and CDR2 from the germline V gene are SGHDT and YYEEEE. The CDR3 spells CASSFLAGGPYEQYF.

This chain connects TRBV6-1 to TRBJ1-1; TCRdb's assignment of TRBD1 cannot be checked, as there is no DNA. The CDR3 has 13 amino acids. CDR1 and CDR2 from the germline V gene are MNHNS and SASEGT. CDR3 residues: CASIAGVGTEAFF.

This sequence joins TRBV7-8 and TRBJ2-3; the TRBD1 assignment by TCRdb is unverifiable without DNA. Germline V gene sequence: CDR1 SGHVS, CDR2 FQNEAQ. The CDR3 consists of 15 residues. CDR3 amino acids: CASSARTGDPDTQYF.

The V call is TRBV7-8, the J call TRBJ2-3; TCRdb reports TRBD2, a call that lacks DNA to check it against. The CDR3 contains 15 residues. From germline, CDR1 is SGHVS and CDR2 FQNEAQ. Here the CDR3 reads CASSLVTSGTDTQYF.

This sequence joins TRBV3-1 and TRBJ2-5; with no DNA, the TCRdb D assignment of TRBD1 cannot be verified. The CDR3 is 14 amino acids. Germline values: CDR1 LGHDT, CDR2 YNNKEL (reference sequence). This CDR3 is CASTPSGAVETQYF.

V is TRBV28 and J is TRBJ2-3. The V gene's germline CDR1 is MDHEN and CDR2 SYDVKM. The CDR3 covers 15 residues. CDR3 amino acids: CASSSRPSSTDTQYF.

This rearrangement joins TRBV28 to TRBJ2-7. The CDR3 is 16 residues long. CDR1 and CDR2 from the germline V gene are MDHEN and SYDVKM. The CDR3 spells CASSLSGLVVKTEQYF.

This chain links TRBV30 with TRBJ2-7; TCRdb's D call, TRBD1, is unchecked because there is no DNA. The CDR3 is 13 residues long. Germline CDR1 reads GTSNPN; CDR2 reads SVGIG (reference sequence). The chain's CDR3 is CAWSRDGPYEQYF.

The rearrangement joins TRBV28 to TRBJ2-1; TCRdb's D call, TRBD2, is unchecked because there is no DNA. CDR3 size: 19 residues. The germline V gene has CDR1 MDHEN and CDR2 SYDVKM. Here the CDR3 reads CASSPNPGTSGRVDNEQFF.

The CDR3 loop is CATSSGGTQYF. The chain employs TRBV15 and TRBJ2-3; the D call from TCRdb, TRBD1, cannot be confirmed without DNA. Germline CDR1 reads LNHNV; CDR2 reads YYDKDF (reference sequence). This CDR3 region has 11 residues.

V and J are TRBV7-8 and TRBJ2-7; there is no DNA to check the TCRdb D call of TRBD1. This CDR3 is 14 amino acids long. Germline-derived CDR1 and CDR2 are SGHVS and FQNEAQ. The CDR3 spells CASSLGGTSYEQYF.

The rearrangement uses TRBV14 and TRBJ1-2; the D call from TCRdb, TRBD1, cannot be confirmed without DNA. The length of the CDR3 is 16 residues. Germline V gene data show CDR1 as SGHDN and CDR2 as FVKESK. CDR3 in amino acids: CANSPLFPGQDHGYTF.

V gene TRBV12-3 or TRBV12-4 combines with J gene TRBJ1-2. The CDR3 contains 17 residues. CDR3: CASIIRSRQGRHYGYTF.

The genes are TRBV10-3 and TRBJ1-2; the TCRdb call, TRBD1, lacks DNA for checking. CDR1 is ENHRY, CDR2 SYGVKD, per germline. The CDR3 is made up of 14 amino acids. CDR3 protein: CAIATGDPNYGYTF.

V gene TRBV9 combines with J gene TRBJ1-6; the TCRdb call, TRBD1, lacks DNA for checking. CDR3 size: 15 residues. Germline CDR1 is SGDLS and CDR2 is YYNGEE. CDR3: CASSDTGTQGSPLHF.

V gene TRBV12-3 or TRBV12-4 combines with J gene TRBJ2-1; as DNA is missing, the TRBD2 call by TCRdb cannot be tested. This CDR3 region has 15 residues. The CDR3 is CASSSGLAGGVEQFF.

The gene calls are TRBV3-1 and TRBJ2-7; with no DNA, the TCRdb D assignment of TRBD2 cannot be verified. Germline-derived CDR1 and CDR2 are LGHDT and YNNKEL (reference sequence). The CDR3 is 15 residues long. This CDR3 reads CASSSSGSRTYEQYF.

V usage is TRBV20-1 and J usage is TRBJ2-7; lacking DNA, the TRBD2 call made by TCRdb goes unchecked. Germline V gene sequence: CDR1 DFQATT, CDR2 SNEGSKA (reference sequence). This CDR3 is built from 13 residues. CDR3 amino acids: CSARAGASYEQYF.